One sample yielded the 3 T cell receptor beta chains listed below, sequenced in a study of T-cell memory formation after mild COVID-19. TCRdb processed the 5' RACE reads anew with MiXCR; each CDR3 protein has one entry. The profile shows 350,000 to 450,000 distinct CDR3 sequences, approximately 27% of them singletons. Sequences were obtained from PBMCs or a T cell subset sorted from them (not recorded which). These receptors all stem from an adult woman who had mild COVID-19 (a few samples of this study predate the infection). Cell type and time point are not known.

V and J are TRBV4-3 and TRBJ1-1, with D possibly matching TRBD1 (6 bases). V lost 2 bases to trimming and J lost 1 base, with 17 bases between them. The CDR3 sequence is 17 residues long. Germline values: CDR1 LGHNA, CDR2 YSLEER. CDR3 sequence (DNA): TGCGCCAGCAGCCAACGGGTGGGAGGGGGGCGGAACACTGAAGCTTTCTTT. Translation gives CASSQRVGGGRNTEAFF.

V usage is TRBV7-3 and J usage is TRBJ2-5; D is uncertain. The CDR3 has 13 residues. V was trimmed by 5 bases and J by 4 bases, leaving 11 bases between them. CDR1 and CDR2 from the germline V gene are SGHTA and FQGTGA. CDR3 loop: CASSMGLRETQYF. The CDR3 DNA reads as TGTGCCAGCAGCATGGGCCTTAGAGAGACCCAGTACTTC.

This chain's CDR3 is CATSDSQRDTNYNEQFF. The CDR3, as DNA: TGTGCCACCAGTGACTCACAGCGGGACACTAACTACAATGAGCAGTTCTTC. The chain is built from TRBV24-1 and TRBJ2-1, with D tentatively TRBD2 (7 bases). This CDR3 is 17 amino acids long. From germline, CDR1 is KGHDR and CDR2 SFDVKD. V was pared by 4 bases and J by 3 bases, with 18 bases between.